Following are 13 T cell receptor beta chains from one sample sequenced in a study of neoadjuvant nivolumab and ipilimumab in lung cancer. Using immunoSEQ multiplex PCR, the repertoire was profiled, and TCRdb retains in-frame clones only, with some absent. The sample includes over 4,000 clones, over 70% of them seen just once. The sample here was tumor tissue, taken after neoadjuvant nivolumab, alone or with ipilimumab, at or shortly before surgery. The receptors here all came from an adult with non-small cell lung cancer.

This rearrangement joins TRBV5-6 to TRBJ2-7, with 7 bases lining up with TRBD2. The CDR3 loop spans 15 amino acids. Trimming removed 6 bases from V and 0 bases from J; junction bases left unmatched: 9. CDR1 and CDR2 from the germline V gene are SGHDT and YYEEEE. CDR3 nucleotides: TGTGCCAGCAACGAGCTAGCGGCTAACTCCTACGAGCAGTACTTC. Translating gives CASNELAANSYEQYF.

V usage is TRBV11-2 and J usage is TRBJ2-1; D remains ambiguous. Germline loops: CDR1 SGHAT, CDR2 FQNNGV. The CDR3 loop spans 13 amino acids. The V end lost 0 bases, the J end lost 9 bases, and 9 bases lay between the germline ends. This CDR3 is CASSLDPDGEQFF. In nucleotides, the CDR3 is TGTGCCAGCAGCTTAGATCCGGACGGTGAGCAGTTCTTC.

This rearrangement joins TRBV5-1 to TRBJ2-2; 7 positions agree with TRBD1. V lost 2 bases and J lost 7; bases outside the gene matches: 5. Germline V CDR1 and CDR2: SGHRS, YFSETQ. This CDR3 is 14 amino acids long. The CDR3 reads CASSLDTGVGELFF. CDR3 sequence (DNA): TGCGCCAGCAGCTTAGATACAGGGGTCGGGGAGCTGTTTTTT.

This clone is termed hyperexpanded. The V and J genes are TRBV7-9 and TRBJ2-7; the D call may be TRBD1 or TRBD2 (6 bases each). This CDR3 comprises 14 residues. Per germline, CDR1 SEHNR and CDR2 FQNEAQ (reference sequence). V was clipped by 3 bases and J by 7 bases, with 16 bases between them. As DNA, the CDR3 is TGTGCCAGCAGCTTTGCAGGGGAGGTTCGTGAGCAGTACTTC. This translates into CASSFAGEVREQYF.

The CDR3 DNA is TGTGCCAGCAGTGCCCAGGGACGGGTGGCCGAAAAACTGTTTTTT. Translated, it gives CASSAQGRVAEKLFF. The chain has TRBV25-1 and TRBJ1-4, with D possibly TRBD1 on 5 matching bases. The germline V and J ends were trimmed by 4 bases and 8 bases, with 17 bases remaining between them. CDR1 and CDR2 from the germline V gene are MGHDK and SYGVNS. The CDR3 consists of 15 residues.

A single count supports this clone. This chain links TRBV7-2 with TRBJ2-3, with 9 bases aligning to TRBD2. Germline V lookup: CDR1 SGHTA, CDR2 FQGNSA. The junction had 8 bases not matched to a gene; V was cut back by 2 bases and J by 2 bases. The CDR3 loop spans 17 amino acids. The CDR3: CASSLLRTSDLTDTQYF. The CDR3 DNA follows: TGTGCCAGCAGCTTACTCAGGACTAGCGACCTCACAGATACGCAGTATTTT.

This rearrangement joins TRBV7-9 to TRBJ1-1; no clear D gene. Trimming removed 6 bases from V and 0 bases from J, with 11 bases in between. This CDR3 has 14 amino acids. The V gene's germline CDR1 is SEHNR and CDR2 FQNEAQ (reference sequence). This CDR3 reads CASRLTTMNTEAFF. CDR3 bases: TGTGCCAGCAGACTTACAACTATGAACACTGAAGCTTTCTTT. The whole variable domain, filled in from reference TRBV7-9 and TRBJ1-1, reads DTGVSQNPRHKITKRGQNVTFRCDPISEHNRLYWYRQTLGQGPEFLTYFQNEAQLEKSRLLSDRFSAERPKGSFSTLEIQRTEQGDSAMYLCASRLTTMNTEAFFGQGTRLTVV.

This sequence joins TRBV28 and TRBJ1-1; D gene uncertain. Germline-derived CDR1 and CDR2 are MDHEN and SYDVKM. V was clipped by 5 bases and J by 3 bases, with 16 bases between them. This CDR3 region has 15 residues. The DNA for the CDR3 is TGTGCCAGCAGTGCCCGAGGGCTCCGGGACACTGAAGCTTTCTTT. It encodes CASSARGLRDTEAFF.

This clone was seen more than once but under ten times. The chain combines TRBV19 with TRBJ1-2, with TRBD1 as a possible D gene (5 bases). The CDR3 runs 14 residues. V was trimmed by 5 bases and J by 8 bases, leaving 18 bases between them. CDR1 is LNHDA and CDR2 is SQIVND in the germline V gene (reference sequence). The chain's CDR3 is CASSVTGPPRGYTF. The CDR3 DNA reads TGTGCCAGTAGTGTAACAGGTCCTCCTCGGGGCTACACCTTC.

The chain joins TRBV6-5 to TRBJ1-3, with D unclear. The CDR3 length is 14 residues. The V and J ends lost 2 bases and 0 bases respectively, with 5 bases between them. Germline loops: CDR1 MNHEY, CDR2 SVGAGI. The CDR3 DNA follows: TGTGCCAGCAGTTACGCGGCCTCTGGAAACACCATATATTTT. Residues: CASSYAASGNTIYF.

This clone has a single count. The V and J genes are TRBV4-3 and TRBJ1-2; TRBD1 matches at 11 bases. Trimming at V came to 4 bases and at J to 4 bases, leaving 2 bases not matched to a gene. CDR1 and CDR2 from the germline V gene are LGHNA and YSLEER. The CDR3 contains 14 residues. The CDR3 loop reads CASSPGTGGYGYTF. Here the CDR3 DNA reads TGCGCCAGCAGCCCAGGGACAGGGGGCTATGGCTACACCTTC.

The chain employs TRBV10-3 and TRBJ1-6; weak D call: TRBD1 (6 bases). CDR1 ENHRY and CDR2 SYGVKD come from the germline V gene. With 10 bases removed from V and 7 bases from J, the gap between germline ends came to 20 bases. The CDR3 loop spans 15 amino acids. This chain's CDR3 is CASTGGARGNSPLHF. CDR3 bases: TGTGCCAGCACTGGGGGGGCGCGTGGAAATTCACCCCTCCACTTT.

This chain uses TRBV5-6 with TRBJ2-5; D call uncertain. The V gene's germline CDR1 is SGHDT and CDR2 YYEEEE. The germline V and J ends were trimmed by 0 bases and 5 bases, with 8 bases remaining between them. The CDR3 contains 13 residues. In DNA form, the CDR3 reads TGTGCCAGCAGCTTGGGGGATGAGGAGACCCAGTACTTC. Amino acids: CASSLGDEETQYF.